The 30 T cell receptor beta chains given below trace back to one sample, sequenced in a study of blood T cell repertoires in COVID-19. The repertoire was sequenced with immunoSEQ multiplex PCR; TCRdb's copy has only in-frame clones and lacks some. The sample includes around 180,000 clones, approximately 90% seen only once; the top ten take approximately 4%. Source material: peripheral blood. Receptors originate from a woman in her twenties or thirties with acute or convalescent COVID-19.

This chain uses TRBV11-2 with TRBJ1-4; 7 bases fit TRBD1. CDR3 length: 14 residues. CDR1 and CDR2 (germline): SGHAT, FQNNGV. V dropped 6 bases and J dropped 4; count of bases not matched to a gene: 5. The CDR3 DNA is TGTGCCAGCAGTTACAGGGGCATTAATGAAAAACTGTTTTTT. Translated, it gives CASSYRGINEKLFF.

This clone occurred once. The rearrangement joins TRBV9 to TRBJ2-3, with D tentatively TRBD2 (5 bases). The CDR3 sequence is 14 residues long. Germline V gives CDR1 SGDLS, CDR2 YYNGEE. V gave up 7 bases and J gave up 0 bases, with 12 bases separating them. CDR3 sequence reads: CASSRPGSTDTQYF. CDR3 nucleotides: TGTGCCAGCTCCCGTCCGGGGAGCACAGATACGCAGTATTTT.

The rearrangement links TRBV3-1 (or the pseudogene TRBV3-2) to TRBJ1-3; TRBD1 matches at 7 bases. V dropped 8 bases and J dropped 2; count of bases not matched to a gene: 0. This CDR3 is built from 12 residues. The germline gives CDR1 LGHDT, CDR2 YNNKEL (reference sequence). CDR3 bases: TGTGCCAGCCAGGGGGCTGGAAACACCATATATTTT. The encoded protein is CASQGAGNTIYF.

The chain recombines TRBV6-1 with TRBJ1-2, with a weak D call TRBD1 (6 bases). V lost 0 bases to trimming and J lost 1 base, with 12 bases between them. Germline V gene sequence: CDR1 MNHNS, CDR2 SASEGT. The CDR3 totals 16 residues. CDR3 residues: CASSEASGGLNYGYTF. The CDR3 nucleotides are TGTGCCAGCAGTGAAGCTTCGGGGGGCCTTAACTATGGCTACACCTTC.

The rearrangement joins TRBV2 to TRBJ2-1, with 11 bases identical to TRBD1. Germline V gene sequence: CDR1 SNHLY, CDR2 FYNNEI. J was trimmed by 11 bases and V by 6 bases; bases with no gene match: 6. The CDR3 totals 13 residues. The CDR3 DNA follows: TGTGCCAGCAGGCGGACAGGGGGCCCTAAGCAGTTCTTC. Protein sequence: CASRRTGGPKQFF.

Written as DNA, the CDR3 is TGTGCCAGCAGCGGGACCGCGACAGGATCCTATGGCTACACCTTC. Translated: CASSGTATGSYGYTF. The genes are TRBV9 and TRBJ1-2; tentatively, D is TRBD1 (6 bases). Trimming pared 3 bases from V and 4 bases from J, leaving 16 bases between. CDR3 size: 15 residues. Germline V gives CDR1 SGDLS, CDR2 YYNGEE.

V and J are TRBV12-3 or TRBV12-4 and TRBJ1-2, with D hard to call. The length of the CDR3 is 13 residues. V shed 7 bases and J shed 3 bases, with 12 bases lying between them. DNA of the CDR3: TGTGCCAGCACCCACCAGAATTACTATGGCTACACCTTC. It codes for CASTHQNYYGYTF.

This clone was picked up one time. The CDR3 region is CASSPPGSPTDTQYF. The CDR3 coding sequence is TGCGCCAGCAGCCCTCCGGGGAGTCCGACAGATACGCAGTATTTT. The V and J genes are TRBV10-1 and TRBJ2-3; D perhaps matches TRBD2 (5 bases). The CDR3 runs 15 residues. Trimming stripped 6 bases from V and 3 bases from J, with 16 bases between. CDR1 and CDR2 (germline): WNHNN, SYGVQD (reference sequence).

V and J are TRBV5-7 and TRBJ2-3; TRBD2 might be the D (6 bases). TRBV5-7 is treated as an ORF (open reading frame) with a function not yet certain. Trimming removed 2 bases from V and 6 bases from J, with 13 bases in between. The CDR3 consists of 14 residues. The CDR3: CASSFRGDQDTQYF. CDR3 coding DNA: TGTGCCAGCAGCTTTCGCGGGGACCAGGATACGCAGTATTTT.

The chain is built from TRBV6-1 and TRBJ1-1, with no clear D. The CDR3 is 12 amino acids. Trimming pared 2 bases from V and 6 bases from J, leaving 7 bases between. Per the germline V gene, CDR1 is MNHNS and CDR2 is SASEGT. CDR3 sequence: CASSEIGPEAFF. As DNA, the CDR3 is TGTGCCAGCAGTGAAATTGGGCCTGAAGCTTTCTTT.

The chain recombines TRBV4-2 with TRBJ2-5, with a tentative D call TRBD2 (5 bases). The length of the CDR3 is 15 residues. Trimming removed 0 bases at V and 4 bases at J, with 12 bases between. In germline, CDR1 is LGHNA, CDR2 YNFKEQ. The CDR3 protein is CASSQDSTGTETQYF. DNA for the CDR3: TGTGCCAGCAGCCAAGATAGTACGGGAACAGAGACCCAGTACTTC.

This chain joins TRBV29-1 and TRBJ1-2, with D unclear. From germline, CDR1 is SQVTM and CDR2 ANQGSEA. Trimming removed 7 bases from V and 8 bases from J, with 5 bases in between. The CDR3 totals 8 residues. In DNA form, the CDR3 reads TGCAGCGCCTACGGCTACACCTTC. It is translated as CSAYGYTF. Combining the CDR3 with reference TRBV29-1 and TRBJ1-2 gives the whole variable domain SAVISQKPSRDICQRGTSLTIQCQVDSQVTMMFWYRQQPGQSLTLIATANQGSEATYESGFVIDKFPISRPNLTFSTLTVSNMSPEDSSIYLCSAYGYTFGSGTRLTVV.

This clone was found a few times. DNA of the CDR3: TGTGCCTGGAGTTACCGGCAGCCCCAGCATTTT. Translated: CAWSYRQPQHF. This chain links TRBV30 with TRBJ1-5; no clear D gene. Germline-derived CDR1 and CDR2 are GTSNPN and SVGIG (reference sequence). The CDR3 consists of 11 residues. With 2 bases removed from V and 7 bases from J, the gap between germline ends came to 6 bases.

This chain uses TRBV7-9 with TRBJ1-5; 9 nucleotides agree with TRBD1. This CDR3 has 14 residues. V lost 4 bases, J lost 7 bases, and 5 bases stayed unmatched. Germline lookup yields CDR1 SEHNR and CDR2 FQNEAQ (reference sequence). The chain's CDR3 is CASSSNTGGQPQHF. The CDR3 DNA reads TGTGCCAGCAGCTCAAATACAGGGGGCCAGCCCCAGCATTTT.

The gene calls are TRBV11-2 and TRBJ1-4; 7 nucleotides align to TRBD1. The J segment lost 1 base and the V segment lost 8 bases, leaving 10 bases of the junction unmatched. Per germline, CDR1 SGHAT and CDR2 FQNNGV. The CDR3 is 16 amino acids. CDR3 DNA: TGTGCCAGCGGACGGACGACAGGGCGAACTAATGAAAAACTGTTTTTT. It is translated as CASGRTTGRTNEKLFF.

This clone was found once. The CDR3 nucleotides are TGTGCCAGCAGCTTCTTATCTTCAGGGGGCCGACGGCAGCCTTTCTTT. It yields the protein CASSFLSSGGRRQPFF. The chain uses TRBV5-5 and TRBJ1-1; 8 bases are shared with TRBD1. V lost 2 bases to trimming and J lost 12 bases; unmatched junction nucleotides: 18. Germline-derived CDR1 and CDR2 are SGHKS and YYEKEE (reference sequence). The length of the CDR3 is 16 residues.

The chain employs TRBV5-8 and TRBJ1-1; D is ambiguous. The V end was cut by 7 bases, the J end by 0 bases, with 7 bases between. This CDR3 region has 12 residues. The germline CDR1 and CDR2 sequences are SGHTS and YDEGEE. The CDR3 region has the DNA TGTGCCAGCGGCCGAATGAACACTGAAGCTTTCTTT. Translating it yields CASGRMNTEAFF.

V usage is TRBV19 and J usage is TRBJ1-4; D might be TRBD1 (5 bases). The CDR3 sequence is 13 residues long. V lost 4 bases to trimming and J lost 2 bases, with 5 bases between them. Per the germline V gene, CDR1 is LNHDA and CDR2 is SQIVND (reference sequence). CDR3 residues: CASSRQTNEKLFF. For the CDR3, the DNA is TGTGCCAGTAGTAGACAGACTAATGAAAAACTGTTTTTT.

V and J are TRBV29-1 and TRBJ2-1; D is perhaps TRBD1 (6 bases). V lost 3 bases, J lost 4 bases, and 16 bases lay in between. The CDR3 is made up of 15 amino acids. Germline V lookup: CDR1 SQVTM, CDR2 ANQGSEA. The CDR3 reads CSVDGDPTGYNEQFF. As DNA, the CDR3 is TGCAGCGTTGATGGCGACCCCACAGGGTACAATGAGCAGTTCTTC.

The genes are TRBV28 and TRBJ2-5, with 8 bases that match TRBD2. The CDR3 contains 15 residues. Germline trimming cut 4 bases from V and 5 bases from J; bases unmatched to any gene: 9. Germline CDR1 and CDR2: MDHEN and SYDVKM. The CDR3 DNA follows: TGTGCCAGCAGTTCCTCCGGGACTAGGTTGGAGACCCAGTACTTC. Protein product: CASSSSGTRLETQYF.

V is TRBV3-1 (or the pseudogene TRBV3-2) and J is TRBJ1-2, with TRBD1 matching over 7 bases. The CDR3 contains 15 residues. Germline V gene data show CDR1 as LGHDT and CDR2 as YNNKEL (reference sequence). The ends lost 2 bases at V and 8 bases at J; junction bases unmatched: 11. This chain's CDR3 is CASSQLDRERRGYTF. CDR3 DNA sequence: TGTGCCAGCAGCCAACTAGACAGGGAAAGAAGAGGCTACACCTTC.

This rearrangement joins TRBV9 to TRBJ2-1; D is undetermined. The CDR3 sequence is 16 residues long. Per germline, CDR1 SGDLS and CDR2 YYNGEE. The V end was cut by 3 bases, the J end by 0 bases, with 13 bases between. This CDR3 reads CASSAFDSRSYNEQFF. The CDR3 DNA reads TGTGCCAGCAGCGCCTTTGACTCCCGCTCCTACAATGAGCAGTTCTTC.

The chain joins TRBV18 to TRBJ1-5, with D tentatively TRBD1 (6 bases). Germline V CDR1 and CDR2: KGHSH, LQKENI. The CDR3 sequence is 16 residues long. Trimming removed 3 bases from V and 1 base from J, with 13 bases in between. The CDR3 nucleotides read TGTGCCAGCTCACCTCAGGGGTTTGACAGCAATCAGCCCCAGCATTTT. Translation: CASSPQGFDSNQPQHF.

The CDR3 nucleotides read TGTGCCAGCAGTTACTCTCAGACAGTCGTAAACTACGAGCAGTACTTC. It translates to CASSYSQTVVNYEQYF. The V gene is TRBV6-5, the J gene TRBJ2-7; tentative D call: TRBD1 (5 bases). The CDR3 is 16 residues long. Trimming pared 0 bases from V and 3 bases from J, leaving 15 bases between. In germline, CDR1 is MNHEY, CDR2 SVGAGI.

This chain joins TRBV18 and TRBJ2-1; D not certain. V lost 3 bases, J lost 9 bases, and 6 bases lay in between. This CDR3 has 11 residues. The V gene's germline CDR1 is KGHSH and CDR2 LQKENI. The CDR3 coding sequence is TGTGCCAGCTCACCGTCTAGTGAGCAGTTCTTC. As protein: CASSPSSEQFF. Full variable domain (missing parts from reference TRBV18 and TRBJ2-1): NAGVMQNPRHLVRRRGQEARLRCSPMKGHSHVYWYRQLPEEGLKFMVYLQKENIIDESGMPKERFSAEFPKEGPSILRIQQVVRGDSAAYFCASSPSSEQFFGPGTRLTVL.

The V gene is TRBV6-1, the J gene TRBJ2-7; maybe TRBD1 (5 bases). The V and J ends lost 3 bases and 7 bases respectively, with 10 bases between them. Germline V gene data show CDR1 as MNHNS and CDR2 as SASEGT. This CDR3 is 12 amino acids long. The CDR3 loop is CASSDRVWEQYF. CDR3 bases: TGTGCCAGCAGTGACAGGGTCTGGGAGCAGTACTTC.

This chain connects TRBV29-1 to TRBJ1-4; the match to TRBD1 covers 10 bases. The germline CDR1 and CDR2 sequences are SQVTM and ANQGSEA. The CDR3 covers 15 residues. V shed 6 bases, J shed 3 bases, and the junction held 7 bases outside the gene matches. This chain's CDR3 is CSVARQGAPNEKLFF. CDR3 nucleotides: TGCAGCGTAGCGAGACAGGGGGCGCCTAATGAAAAACTGTTTTTT.

This clone was seen a single time. The chain has TRBV19 and TRBJ1-2, with D unresolved. Looked up from germline, CDR1 is LNHDA and CDR2 is SQIVND (reference sequence). Deletions cut 7 bases from V and 0 bases from J, with 15 bases between. This CDR3 is 15 amino acids long. The DNA of the CDR3 is TGTGCCAGTATTACACATCGTCCATCTAACTATGGCTACACCTTC. This gives the protein CASITHRPSNYGYTF.

This chain connects TRBV10-3 to TRBJ2-1; possibly TRBD2 for D (6 bases). Trimming removed 1 base from V and 2 bases from J, with 12 bases in between. Germline V gene lookup returns CDR1 ENHRY and CDR2 SYGVKD. CDR3 length: 16 residues. The CDR3, as DNA: TGTGCCATCAGTGAGTGGGGACTCCAAACCTACAATGAGCAGTTCTTC. It encodes CAISEWGLQTYNEQFF.

A single count supports this clone. The V and J genes are TRBV27 and TRBJ2-5; 9 nucleotides line up with TRBD2. CDR1 MNHEY and CDR2 SMNVEV come from the germline V gene (reference sequence). V lost 2 bases and J lost 2; bases outside the gene matches: 6. There are 16 residues in the CDR3. The CDR3: CASSLIRTSGQETQYF. CDR3 nucleotides: TGTGCCAGCAGTTTAATACGAACTAGCGGGCAAGAGACCCAGTACTTC.